This T cell receptor (beta chain) was documented in a study of T cells in localized non-small cell lung cancer. Overall study results and limits: Adjacent lung held a median 57 of the top 100 tumor clones. Sequencing, confined to only one tumor region, leaves heterogeneity possible. Uninvolved neighboring lung showed the greatest T cell clonality, exceeding tumor. Blood T cell density predicted longer survival; adjacent-lung clonality, shorter.

Notes on this clone: No antigen is known for it.

This table comes from immunoSEQ multiplex PCR, and its TCRdb copy is limited to in-frame clones, with some not included. In the table there are approximately 33,000 clones, about 83% of which are singletons. V was cut by 1 base and J by 4 bases, with 15 bases left in between. Looked up from germline, CDR1 is SGHDT and CDR2 is YYEEEE. The CDR3 contains 15 residues. The sample consisted of peripheral blood, taken before any cancer treatment. This receptor was obtained from a woman aged 35-75 years with stage I lung adenocarcinoma. The chain joins TRBV5-6 to TRBJ2-7; no definite D call. CDR3 sequence: CASSLLADRRYEQYF. Written as DNA, the CDR3 is TGTGCCAGCAGCTTGCTGGCAGATCGTCGGTACGAGCAGTACTTC.